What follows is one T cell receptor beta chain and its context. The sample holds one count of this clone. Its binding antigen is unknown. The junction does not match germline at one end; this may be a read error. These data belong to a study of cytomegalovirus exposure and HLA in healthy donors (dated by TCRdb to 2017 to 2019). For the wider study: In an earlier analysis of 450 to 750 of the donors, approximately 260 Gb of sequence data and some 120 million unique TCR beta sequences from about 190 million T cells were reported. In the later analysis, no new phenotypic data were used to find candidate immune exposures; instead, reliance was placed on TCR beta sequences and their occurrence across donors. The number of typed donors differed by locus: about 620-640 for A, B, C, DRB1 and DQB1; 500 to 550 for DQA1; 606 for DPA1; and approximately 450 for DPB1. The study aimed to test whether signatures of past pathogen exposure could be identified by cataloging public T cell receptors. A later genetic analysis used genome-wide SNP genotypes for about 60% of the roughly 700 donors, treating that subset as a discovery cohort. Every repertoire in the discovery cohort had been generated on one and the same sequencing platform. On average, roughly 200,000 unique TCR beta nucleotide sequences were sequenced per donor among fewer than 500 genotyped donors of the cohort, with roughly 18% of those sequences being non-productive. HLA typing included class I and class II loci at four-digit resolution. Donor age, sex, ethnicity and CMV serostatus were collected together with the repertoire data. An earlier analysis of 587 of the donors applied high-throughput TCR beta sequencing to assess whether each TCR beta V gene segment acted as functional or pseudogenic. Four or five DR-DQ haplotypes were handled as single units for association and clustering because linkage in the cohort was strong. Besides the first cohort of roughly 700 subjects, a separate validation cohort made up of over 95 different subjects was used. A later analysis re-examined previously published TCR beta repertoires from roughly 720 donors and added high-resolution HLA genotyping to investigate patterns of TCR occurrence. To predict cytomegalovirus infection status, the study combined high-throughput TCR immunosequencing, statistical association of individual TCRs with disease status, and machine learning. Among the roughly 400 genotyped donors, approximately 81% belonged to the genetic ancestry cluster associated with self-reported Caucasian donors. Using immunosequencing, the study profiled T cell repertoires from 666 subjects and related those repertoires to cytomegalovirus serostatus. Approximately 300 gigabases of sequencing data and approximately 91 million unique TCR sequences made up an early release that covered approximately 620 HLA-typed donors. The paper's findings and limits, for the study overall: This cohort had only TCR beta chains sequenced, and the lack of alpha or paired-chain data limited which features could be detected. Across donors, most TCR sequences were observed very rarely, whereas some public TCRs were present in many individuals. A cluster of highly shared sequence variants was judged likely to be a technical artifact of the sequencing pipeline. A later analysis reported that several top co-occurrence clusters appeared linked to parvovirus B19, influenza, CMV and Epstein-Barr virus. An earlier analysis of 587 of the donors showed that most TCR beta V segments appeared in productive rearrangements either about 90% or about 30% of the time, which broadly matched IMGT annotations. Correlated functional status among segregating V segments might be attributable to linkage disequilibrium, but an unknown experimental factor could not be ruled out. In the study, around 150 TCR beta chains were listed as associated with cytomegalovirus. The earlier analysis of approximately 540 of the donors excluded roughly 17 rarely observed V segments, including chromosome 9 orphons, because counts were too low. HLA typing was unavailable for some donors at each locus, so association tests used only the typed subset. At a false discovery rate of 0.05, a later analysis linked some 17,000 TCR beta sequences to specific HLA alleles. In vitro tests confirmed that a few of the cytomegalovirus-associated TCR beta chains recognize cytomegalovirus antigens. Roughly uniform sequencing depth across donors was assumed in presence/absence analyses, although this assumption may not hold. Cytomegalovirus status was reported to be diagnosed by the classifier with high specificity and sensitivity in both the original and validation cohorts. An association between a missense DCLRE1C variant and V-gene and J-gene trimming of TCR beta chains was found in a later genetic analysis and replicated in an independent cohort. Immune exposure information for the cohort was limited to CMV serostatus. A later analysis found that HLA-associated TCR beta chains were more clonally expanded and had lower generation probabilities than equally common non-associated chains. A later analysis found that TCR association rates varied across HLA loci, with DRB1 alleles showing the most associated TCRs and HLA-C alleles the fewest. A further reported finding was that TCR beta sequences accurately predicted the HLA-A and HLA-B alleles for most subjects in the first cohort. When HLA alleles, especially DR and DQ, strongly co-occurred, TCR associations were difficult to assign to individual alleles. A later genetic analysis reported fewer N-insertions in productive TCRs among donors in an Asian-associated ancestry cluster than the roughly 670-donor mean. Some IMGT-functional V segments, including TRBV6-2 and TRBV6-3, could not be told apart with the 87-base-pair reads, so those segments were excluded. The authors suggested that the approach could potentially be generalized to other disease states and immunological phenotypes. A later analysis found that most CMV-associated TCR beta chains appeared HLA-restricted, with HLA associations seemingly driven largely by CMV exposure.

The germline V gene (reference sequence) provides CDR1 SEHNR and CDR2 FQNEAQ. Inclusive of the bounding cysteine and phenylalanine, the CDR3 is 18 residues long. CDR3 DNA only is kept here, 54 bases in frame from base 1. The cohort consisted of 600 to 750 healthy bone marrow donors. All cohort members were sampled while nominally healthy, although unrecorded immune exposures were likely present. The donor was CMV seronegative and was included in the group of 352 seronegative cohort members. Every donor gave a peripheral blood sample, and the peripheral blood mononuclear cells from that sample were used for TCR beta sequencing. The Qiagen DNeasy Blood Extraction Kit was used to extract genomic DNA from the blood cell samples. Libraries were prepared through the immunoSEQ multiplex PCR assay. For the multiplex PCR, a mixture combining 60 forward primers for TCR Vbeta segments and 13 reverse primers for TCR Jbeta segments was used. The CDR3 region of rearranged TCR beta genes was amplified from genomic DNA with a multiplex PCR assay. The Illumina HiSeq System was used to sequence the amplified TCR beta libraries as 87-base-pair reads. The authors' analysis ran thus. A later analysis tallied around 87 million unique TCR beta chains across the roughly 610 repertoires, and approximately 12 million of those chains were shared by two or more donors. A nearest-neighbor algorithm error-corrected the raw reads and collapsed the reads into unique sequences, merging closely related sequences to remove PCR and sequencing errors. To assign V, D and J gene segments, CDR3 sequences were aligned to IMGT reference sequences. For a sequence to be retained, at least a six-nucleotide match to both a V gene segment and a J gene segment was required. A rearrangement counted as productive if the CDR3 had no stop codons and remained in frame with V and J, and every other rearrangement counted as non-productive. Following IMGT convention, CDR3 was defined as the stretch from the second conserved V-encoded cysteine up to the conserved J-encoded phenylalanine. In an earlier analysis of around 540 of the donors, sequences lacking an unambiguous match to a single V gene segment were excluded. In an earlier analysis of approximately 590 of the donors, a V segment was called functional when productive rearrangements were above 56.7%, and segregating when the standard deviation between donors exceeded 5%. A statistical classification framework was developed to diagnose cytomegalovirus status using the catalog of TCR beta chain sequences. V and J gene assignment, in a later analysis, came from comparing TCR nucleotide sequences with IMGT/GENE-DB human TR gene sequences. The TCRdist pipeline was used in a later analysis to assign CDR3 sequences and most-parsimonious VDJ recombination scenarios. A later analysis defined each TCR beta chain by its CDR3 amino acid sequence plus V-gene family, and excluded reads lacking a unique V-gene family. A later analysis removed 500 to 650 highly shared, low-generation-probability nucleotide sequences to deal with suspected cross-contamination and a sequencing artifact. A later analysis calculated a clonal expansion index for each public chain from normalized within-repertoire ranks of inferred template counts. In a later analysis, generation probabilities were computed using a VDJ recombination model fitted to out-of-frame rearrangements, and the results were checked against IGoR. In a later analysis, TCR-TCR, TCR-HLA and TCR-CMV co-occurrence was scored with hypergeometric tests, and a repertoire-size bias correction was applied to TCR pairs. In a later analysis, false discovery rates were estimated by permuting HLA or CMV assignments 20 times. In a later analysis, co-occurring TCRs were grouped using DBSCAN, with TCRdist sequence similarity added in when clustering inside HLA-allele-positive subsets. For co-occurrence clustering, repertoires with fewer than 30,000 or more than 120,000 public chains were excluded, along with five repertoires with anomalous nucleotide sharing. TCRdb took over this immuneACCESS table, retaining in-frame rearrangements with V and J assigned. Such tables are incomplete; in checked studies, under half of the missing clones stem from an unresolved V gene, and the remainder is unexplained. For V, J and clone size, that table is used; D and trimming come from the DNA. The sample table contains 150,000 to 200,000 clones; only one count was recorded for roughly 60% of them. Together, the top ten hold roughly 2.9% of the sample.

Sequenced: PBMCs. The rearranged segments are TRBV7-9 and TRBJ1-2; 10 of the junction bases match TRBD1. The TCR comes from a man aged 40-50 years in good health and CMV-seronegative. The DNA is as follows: TGTTCCAGCAGCCCCTCTCCTGCCGGGGACAGGGGATCGATCGGCTACACCTTC. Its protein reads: CSSSPSPAGDRGSIGYTF.